What follows are 21 T cell receptor beta chains derived from one specimen sequenced in a study of blood T cell repertoires in COVID-19 (dated by TCRdb to the early 2020s). The protocol used for the library was the immunoSEQ multiplex PCR assay. This immuneACCESS table, as held by TCRdb, lists in-frame sequences with V and J called but not all clones. Of the missing ones, under half trace to an unresolved V gene in checked studies; the others have no known cause. Recorded for this sample are about 250,000 clones; 87% of them occurred a single time. 3% to 3.5% of the sample is taken by the ten largest. Sequencing was done on a sample of peripheral blood. The receptors shown here come from a young man with active or convalescent COVID-19.

The chain is built from TRBV9 and TRBJ2-2, with 10 bases matching TRBD1. The CDR3 loop spans 15 amino acids. V was clipped by 2 bases and J by 6 bases; unmatched bases: 4. CDR1 is SGDLS, CDR2 YYNGEE, per germline. CDR3 in DNA: TGTGCCAGCAGCGTTCTCGGGACAGGGGCCGGGGAGCTGTTTTTT. Its protein product is CASSVLGTGAGELFF.

This sequence joins TRBV9 and TRBJ2-1, with 8 bases identical to TRBD2. This CDR3 region has 16 residues. Germline V gives CDR1 SGDLS, CDR2 YYNGEE. V lost 3 bases, J lost 8 bases, and 13 bases stayed unmatched. The CDR3 sequence is CASSERIGGGSDEQFF. In DNA form, the CDR3 reads TGTGCCAGCAGCGAGCGGATAGGCGGGGGGTCCGATGAGCAGTTCTTC.

The V call is TRBV5-1, the J call TRBJ1-4; 8 positions agree with TRBD1. The germline V gene encodes CDR1 SGHRS and CDR2 YFSETQ. The CDR3 runs to 14 residues. V dropped 0 bases and J dropped 8; count of bases not matched to a gene: 3. CDR3 sequence (DNA): TGCGCCAGCAGCTTGGCACAGGGGGAGGAAAAACTGTTTTTT. This sequence encodes CASSLAQGEEKLFF. The full variable domain, its missing parts supplied by reference TRBV5-1 and TRBJ1-4, is KAGVTQTPRYLIKTRGQQVTLSCSPISGHRSVSWYQQTPGQGLQFLFEYFSETQRNKGNFPGRFSGRQFSNSRSEMNVSTLELGDSALYLCASSLAQGEEKLFFGSGTQLSVL.

This clone was observed a few times. The gene calls are TRBV2 and TRBJ2-7; 8 positions match TRBD1. This CDR3 is built from 13 residues. Germline V lookup: CDR1 SNHLY, CDR2 FYNNEI. J was trimmed by 1 base and V by 4 bases; bases with no gene match: 0. The CDR3 nucleotides are TGTGCCAGCAGTGGGGACAGGTCCTACGAGCAGTACTTC. It codes for CASSGDRSYEQYF. Complete variable domain (other parts from reference TRBV2 and TRBJ2-7): EPEVTQTPSHQVTQMGQEVILRCVPISNHLYFYWYRQILGQKVEFLVSFYNNEISEKSEIFDDQFSVERPDGSNFTLKIRSTKLEDSAMYFCASSGDRSYEQYFGPGTRLTVT.

The chain combines TRBV14 with TRBJ1-1, with D perhaps matching TRBD1 (6 bases). The length of the CDR3 is 16 residues. Germline assignment: CDR1 SGHDN and CDR2 FVKESK. Trimming took off 4 bases at V and 4 bases at J, with 19 bases between the two ends. The CDR3 region has the DNA TGTGCCAGCAGCCTTTTAACAGGGATGGTTGGCACTGAAGCTTTCTTT. Its translation: CASSLLTGMVGTEAFF.

The V call is TRBV2, the J call TRBJ2-7; 11 bases are shared with TRBD2. J gave up 2 bases and V 4 bases, and 10 bases lay outside the gene matches. This CDR3 has 17 amino acids. Germline lookup yields CDR1 SNHLY and CDR2 FYNNEI. CDR3 sequence reads: CASSVGLAGGNPYEQYF. The CDR3, as DNA: TGTGCCAGCAGTGTCGGGCTAGCGGGAGGTAACCCCTACGAGCAGTACTTC.

This chain links TRBV15 with TRBJ2-2; 12 bases match TRBD1. This CDR3 region has 16 residues. Germline V gives CDR1 LNHNV, CDR2 YYDKDF (reference sequence). Unmatched junction bases numbered 5, after V lost 5 bases and J lost 4 bases. This CDR3 is CATSPGTGGRTGELFF. The DNA of the CDR3 is TGTGCCACCAGCCCCGGGACAGGGGGCCGCACCGGGGAGCTGTTTTTT.

The chain employs TRBV5-1 and TRBJ2-6, with D tentatively TRBD2 (8 bases). The CDR3 totals 18 residues. V was trimmed by 3 bases and J by 1 base, leaving 17 bases between them. Germline lookup yields CDR1 SGHRS and CDR2 YFSETQ. The CDR3 nucleotides are TGCGCCAGCAGCTCGCCGGGAGGGGGCATGTCTGGGGCCAACGTCCTGACTTTC. Its protein is CASSSPGGGMSGANVLTF.

The chain combines TRBV9 with TRBJ2-1; TRBD2 aligns across 7 bases. The CDR3 consists of 13 residues. The trim removed 6 bases at V and 3 bases at J, leaving 3 bases unmatched. Germline CDR1 reads SGDLS; CDR2 reads YYNGEE. The CDR3 sequence is CASNAGDYNEQFF. For the CDR3, the DNA is TGTGCCAGCAATGCGGGGGACTACAATGAGCAGTTCTTC.

The chain carries TRBV5-1 and TRBJ1-1; D not resolved. Trimming pared 4 bases from V and 3 bases from J, leaving 13 bases between. Germline V lookup: CDR1 SGHRS, CDR2 YFSETQ. The CDR3 is 14 amino acids. CDR3 nucleotides: TGCGCCAGCAGCCTCCAACCGGAGGACACTGAAGCTTTCTTT. Translated, it gives CASSLQPEDTEAFF. The full variable domain, in which reference TRBV5-1 and TRBJ1-1 provide the parts outside the CDR3, is KAGVTQTPRYLIKTRGQQVTLSCSPISGHRSVSWYQQTPGQGLQFLFEYFSETQRNKGNFPGRFSGRQFSNSRSEMNVSTLELGDSALYLCASSLQPEDTEAFFGQGTRLTVV.

The chain recombines TRBV28 with TRBJ1-5, with no clear D. This CDR3 comprises 13 residues. CDR1 is MDHEN, CDR2 SYDVKM, per germline. V was pared by 6 bases and J by 5 bases, with 11 bases between. This CDR3 reads CASRGSRHQPQHF. CDR3 DNA: TGTGCCAGCAGAGGGAGTAGACATCAGCCCCAGCATTTT. Complete variable domain (other parts from reference TRBV28 and TRBJ1-5): DVKVTQSSRYLVKRTGEKVFLECVQDMDHENMFWYRQDPGLGLRLIYFSYDVKMKEKGDIPEGYSVSREKKERFSLILESASTNQTSMYLCASRGSRHQPQHFGDGTRLSIL.

This chain connects TRBV3-1 (or the pseudogene TRBV3-2) to TRBJ2-4; 8 nucleotides align to TRBD1. V shed 3 bases, J shed 3 bases, and the junction held 19 bases outside the gene matches. CDR3 length: 20 amino acids. Germline V gene data show CDR1 as LGHDT and CDR2 as YNNKEL (reference sequence). The CDR3: CASSQGTGTGSNRVKNIQYF. CDR3 nucleotide sequence: TGTGCCAGCAGCCAGGGCACCGGGACAGGCTCCAACCGTGTCAAAAACATTCAGTACTTC.

V gene TRBV30 combines with J gene TRBJ1-2; the match to TRBD1 covers 7 bases. Trimming took 4 bases from V and 4 from J; bases not matched to a gene: 6. CDR1 is GTSNPN and CDR2 is SVGIG in the germline V gene (reference sequence). The CDR3 covers 13 residues. CDR3 sequence: CAWIRDSTYGYTF. The CDR3 DNA sequence: TGTGCCTGGATCCGGGACAGCACCTATGGCTACACCTTC.

V usage is TRBV13 and J usage is TRBJ2-7; TRBD2 matches 7 bases. The CDR3 loop spans 15 amino acids. Germline V gene data show CDR1 as PRHDT and CDR2 as FYEKMQ (reference sequence). The V and J ends lost 5 bases and 2 bases, in that order; junction bases with no gene match: 9. This CDR3 is CASSLQAGFTYEQYF. The CDR3 nucleotides are TGTGCCAGCAGCCTCCAAGCGGGGTTTACCTACGAGCAGTACTTC.

This rearrangement joins TRBV7-3 to TRBJ2-5; a possible D gene is TRBD2 (5 bases). V was pared by 5 bases and J by 5 bases, with 12 bases between. The germline V gene has CDR1 SGHTA and CDR2 FQGTGA. This CDR3 has 13 amino acids. CDR3 amino acids: CASSRLREETQYF. The CDR3 DNA reads TGTGCCAGCAGCCGACTAAGGGAGGAGACCCAGTACTTC.

This clone was picked up one time. J is TRBJ1-2 and V is TRBV20-1; weak D call: TRBD1 (5 bases). The CDR3 runs 10 residues. V lost 6 bases to trimming and J lost 8 bases, with 10 bases between them. Per the germline V gene, CDR1 is DFQATT and CDR2 is SNEGSKA (reference sequence). The CDR3: CSAPRQGYTF. CDR3 DNA sequence: TGCAGTGCCCCCCGACAGGGCTACACCTTC.

There are a few counts of this clone. The V call is TRBV14, the J call TRBJ2-7, with 14 bases lining up with TRBD2. J gave up 0 bases and V 4 bases, and 5 bases lay outside the gene matches. The germline gives CDR1 SGHDN, CDR2 FVKESK. The CDR3 is 17 amino acids. CDR3 residues: CASSRTSGRPSSYEQYF. Written as DNA, the CDR3 is TGTGCCAGCAGCCGGACTAGCGGGAGGCCCTCCTCCTACGAGCAGTACTTC.

Concerning this clone itself: At one end, the junction sequence differs from germline, possibly due to a read error. The CDR3 reads CASSLATGSVGVF. The CDR3 DNA is TGTGCCAGCAGCTTAGCTACCGGGTCGGTTGGTGTCTTC. The V call is TRBV7-2, the J call TRBJ2-1; D is uncertain. The CDR3 extends over 13 amino acids. Germline values: CDR1 SGHTA, CDR2 FQGNSA.

This clone has just one count. The V call is TRBV21-1, the J call TRBJ2-5; the table's TRBD1 call for D was not verified on the DNA. TRBV21-1 is termed a pseudogene. The CDR3 length is 14 residues. The CDR3 DNA sequence: TGTGCCAGCAGCCCACAGGCCAGGGGGGAGACCCAGTACTTC. Its translation is CASSPQARGETQYF.

The CDR3 DNA reads TGTGCCAGCAGCCCGACCGGGACTAGCGGGGCCTACAATGAGCAGTTCTTC. This sequence encodes CASSPTGTSGAYNEQFF. The rearrangement links TRBV7-9 to TRBJ2-1; 13 bases map to TRBD2. The CDR3 contains 17 residues. CDR1 SEHNR and CDR2 FQNEAQ come from the germline V gene (reference sequence). V gave up 5 bases and J gave up 2 bases; unmatched junction bases: 6. Complete variable domain (other parts from reference TRBV7-9 and TRBJ2-1): DTGVSQNPRHKITKRGQNVTFRCDPISEHNRLYWYRQTLGQGPEFLTYFQNEAQLEKSRLLSDRFSAERPKGSFSTLEIQRTEQGDSAMYLCASSPTGTSGAYNEQFFGPGTRLTVL.

J is TRBJ2-2 and V is TRBV6-2 or TRBV6-3; the match to TRBD2 covers 14 bases. This CDR3 is 16 amino acids long. Germline CDR1 reads MNHEY; CDR2 reads SVGEGT. V lost 6 bases to trimming and J lost 3 bases; unmatched junction nucleotides: 3. This chain's CDR3 is CASSRLAGGYTGELFF. The CDR3 nucleotides are TGTGCCAGCAGCAGACTAGCGGGGGGGTACACCGGGGAGCTGTTTTTT.